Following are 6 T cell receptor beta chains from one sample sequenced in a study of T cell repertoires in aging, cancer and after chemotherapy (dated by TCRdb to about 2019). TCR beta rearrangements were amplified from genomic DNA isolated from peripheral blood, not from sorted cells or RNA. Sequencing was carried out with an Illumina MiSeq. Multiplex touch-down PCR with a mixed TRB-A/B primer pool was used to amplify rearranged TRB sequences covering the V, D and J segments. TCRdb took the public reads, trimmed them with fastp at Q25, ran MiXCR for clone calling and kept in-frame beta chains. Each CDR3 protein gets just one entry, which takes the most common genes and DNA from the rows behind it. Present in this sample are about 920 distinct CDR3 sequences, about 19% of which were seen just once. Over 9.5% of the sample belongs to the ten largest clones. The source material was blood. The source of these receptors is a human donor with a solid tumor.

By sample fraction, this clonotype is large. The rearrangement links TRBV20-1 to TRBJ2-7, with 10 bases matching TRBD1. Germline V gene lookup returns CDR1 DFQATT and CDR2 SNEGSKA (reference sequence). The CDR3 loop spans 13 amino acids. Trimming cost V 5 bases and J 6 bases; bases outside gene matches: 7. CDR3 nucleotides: TGCAGTGCTCACCCCGGGACAGGGGTCGAGCAGTACTTC. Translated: CSAHPGTGVEQYF.

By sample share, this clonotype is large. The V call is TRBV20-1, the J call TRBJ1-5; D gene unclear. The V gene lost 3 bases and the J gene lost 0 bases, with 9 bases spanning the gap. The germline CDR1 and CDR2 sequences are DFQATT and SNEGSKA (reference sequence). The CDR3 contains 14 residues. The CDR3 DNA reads TGCAGTGCTAGTCTGTCTTATAGCAATCAGCCCCAGCATTTT. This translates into CSASLSYSNQPQHF.

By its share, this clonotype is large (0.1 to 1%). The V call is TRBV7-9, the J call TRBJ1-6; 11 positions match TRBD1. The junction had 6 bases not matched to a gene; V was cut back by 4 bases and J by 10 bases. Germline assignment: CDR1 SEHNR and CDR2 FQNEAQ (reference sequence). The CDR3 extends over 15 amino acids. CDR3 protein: CASSYRTGGGSPLHF. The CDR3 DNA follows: TGTGCCAGCAGCTATCGGACAGGGGGCGGGTCACCCCTCCACTTT. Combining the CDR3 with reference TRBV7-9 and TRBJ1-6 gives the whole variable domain DTGVSQNPRHKITKRGQNVTFRCDPISEHNRLYWYRQTLGQGPEFLTYFQNEAQLEKSRLLSDRFSAERPKGSFSTLEIQRTEQGDSAMYLCASSYRTGGGSPLHFGNGTRLTVT.

For the CDR3, the DNA is TGTGCCAGCAGTGGGGGGACTGAAGCTTTCTTT. Protein: CASSGGTEAFF. The chain employs TRBV6-5 and TRBJ1-1; possible D gene TRBD1, 5 bases. V lost 5 bases, J lost 5 bases, and 6 bases lay in between. The V gene's germline CDR1 is MNHEY and CDR2 SVGAGI. The CDR3 totals 11 residues.

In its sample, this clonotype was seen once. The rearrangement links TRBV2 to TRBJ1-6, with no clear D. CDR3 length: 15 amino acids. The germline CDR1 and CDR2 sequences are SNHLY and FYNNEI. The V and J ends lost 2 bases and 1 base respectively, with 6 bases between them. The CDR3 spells CASSEQGSYNSPLHF. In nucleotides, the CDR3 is TGTGCCAGCAGTGAACAAGGATCCTATAATTCACCCCTCCACTTT.

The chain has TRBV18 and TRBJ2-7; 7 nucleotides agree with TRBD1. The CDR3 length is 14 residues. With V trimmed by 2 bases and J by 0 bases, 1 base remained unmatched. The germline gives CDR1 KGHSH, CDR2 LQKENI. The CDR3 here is CASSPDRVSYEQYF. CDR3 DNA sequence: TGTGCCAGCTCACCAGACAGGGTCTCCTACGAGCAGTACTTC.